Sequencing of this T cell receptor beta chain was carried out in a study of a mutant IDH1 vaccine in newly diagnosed glioma (dated by TCRdb to the early 2020s). For context, the study as a whole: Of the approximately 33 patients who were treated, around 60% were male and 37.5% were female, and the mean age was approximately 40 years. Prior to enrollment, patients had been given standard therapy consisting of radiotherapy alone, temozolomide alone, or radiochemotherapy with temozolomide, with the combination given to most patients. Peripheral blood was drawn at six visits: V03 (baseline), V05, V07, V10, V12 and V13. For exploratory analyses, approximately 25 treated patients had longitudinal TCRB deep sequencing done wherever samples were available.

This sample's time point label indicates: baseline, week 1 (first vaccination visit). Per the publication, the treatment or condition label means: pre-vaccination baseline after standard-of-care therapy. Newly diagnosed WHO grade 3 or 4 IDH1-mutant astrocytomas showing loss of nuclear ATRX were present in the donors. The samples were drawn from NOA16, a multicentre, single-arm, open-label phase I trial in Germany that tested a mutant IDH1 peptide vaccine in humans for the first time. For immunogenicity testing, the blood drawn at visit V03 was used as the baseline sample. Genomic DNA for TCRB sequencing was isolated from EDTA blood with the DNeasy Blood and Tissue Kit. For CDR1 and CDR2, the germline V gene lists MNHEY and SVGAGI. The CDR3, from cysteine to phenylalanine, totals 13 residues. CDR3 DNA is the only sequence kept; it has 39 bases, read in frame from the first base. V is reduced by 5 bases and J by 1 base, leaving a spacing of 8 bases between them.

Results and caveats for the whole study, not just this receptor: The authors stated that sample limitations prevented analyses of patient blood samples from being reproduced. Across multiple MHC alleles, vaccine-induced immune responses were seen in more than 90% of patients. Selection of PBMC samples for TCRB deep sequencing was based on availability. Pseudoprogression seemed to be unrelated to changes in the top peripheral T cell clonotypes found by TCRB sequencing.

This clone was seen only a few times. It has no known antigen specificity. There are no base qualities to consult, and no much larger clone falls within one base. To prepare the library, the immunoSEQ multiplex PCR assay was applied. Rearranged TCR beta chain sequences were amplified using the hsTCRB Kit according to the manufacturer's protocol. An Illumina MiSeq was used to sequence the TCRB libraries. The authors' pipeline ran thus. The proprietary platform of the kit vendor was used for demultiplexing, trimming and gene mapping. In its TCRdb copy, this immuneACCESS table keeps in-frame sequences only and misses some clones. Where compared with another copy, unresolved V genes explain less than half of these, and the others have no known cause. Clone size and V and J calls were adopted from that table, with D and trimming inferred from the DNA. For this sample the table gives around 100,000 clones, of which over 75% were detected only once. The top ten hold about 5.1% of the sample.

The sequences come from PBMCs, collected from a glioma patient treated with radiotherapy, temozolomide or both. The receptor comes from a man aged 35-49 years with glioma. Some clones in this sample may be carry-over from other donors' samples. The chain uses TRBV6-5 and TRBJ1-1, and the D gene may be TRBD1, 6 bases matching. The CDR3 here reads CASSPTGNTEAFF. The nucleotide sequence reads TGTGCCAGCAGTCCGACAGGGAACACTGAAGCTTTCTTT.